Following are 32 T cell receptor beta chains from one sample sequenced in a study of blood T cell repertoires in COVID-19. The assay was immunoSEQ multiplex PCR, and TCRdb's table has in-frame clones only and misses some. The sample lists approximately 180,000 clones; about 80% were seen once. The sample consisted of peripheral blood. Receptors originate from a woman aged 70-85 years with acute or convalescent COVID-19.

The genes are TRBV24-1 and TRBJ2-7; a weak D match, TRBD2 (6 bases). Per the germline V gene, CDR1 is KGHDR and CDR2 is SFDVKD. The CDR3 contains 13 residues. Trimming left V 7 bases short and J 3 bases short, with 12 bases between. The CDR3 bases are TGTGCCACCAGCTCCGGGGGTCGCTACGAGCAGTACTTC. Translated, it gives CATSSGGRYEQYF.

This clone was counted only a few times. This chain uses TRBV11-2 with TRBJ2-3, with D tentatively TRBD2 (5 bases). The germline gives CDR1 SGHAT, CDR2 FQNNGV. Between the trimmed V and J ends, which lost 3 bases and 2 bases, there was a span of 9 bases. The CDR3 is 14 residues long. CDR3: CASSFQADTDTQYF. The CDR3 DNA follows: TGTGCCAGCAGCTTTCAAGCGGACACAGATACGCAGTATTTT.

The chain joins TRBV11-3 to TRBJ2-3, with 10 bases matching TRBD2. The CDR3 loop spans 17 amino acids. Losses at the gene ends were 5 bases for V and 2 bases for J; bases not matched to a gene: 10. CDR1 and CDR2 from the germline V gene are SGHNT and YENEEA. The CDR3: CASSPRSSGSATDTQYF. CDR3 bases: TGTGCCAGCAGCCCACGTTCTAGCGGGAGCGCCACAGATACGCAGTATTTT.

This clone was detected only once. The rearrangement joins TRBV30 to TRBJ1-1; TRBD1 matches 7 bases. Losses at the gene ends were 2 bases for V and 7 bases for J; bases not matched to a gene: 4. The CDR3 runs to 12 residues. Germline CDR1 reads GTSNPN; CDR2 reads SVGIG (reference sequence). The CDR3 nucleotides are TGTGCCTGGAGTCAGGGGGGCGGTGAAGCTTTCTTT. It yields the protein CAWSQGGGEAFF. Full variable domain (outside the CDR3, taken from reference TRBV30 and TRBJ1-1): SQTIHQWPATLVQPVGSPLSLECTVEGTSNPNLYWYRQAAGRGLQLLFYSVGIGQISSEVPQNLSASRPQDRQFILSSKKLLLSDSGFYLCAWSQGGGEAFFGQGTRLTVV.

The genes are TRBV5-1 and TRBJ2-7; 9 bases align to TRBD1. The CDR3 extends over 16 amino acids. In germline, CDR1 is SGHRS, CDR2 YFSETQ. The trim removed 0 bases at V and 3 bases at J, leaving 7 bases unmatched. The CDR3 loop reads CASSLGLGQGYYEQYF. DNA of the CDR3: TGCGCCAGCAGCTTGGGGTTGGGACAGGGATACTACGAGCAGTACTTC.

V usage is TRBV7-9 and J usage is TRBJ1-5; the D is unclear. CDR1 is SEHNR and CDR2 is FQNEAQ in the germline V gene (reference sequence). There are 12 residues in the CDR3. V lost 6 bases, J lost 8 bases, and 11 bases lay in between. The CDR3 reads CASSRETEPQHF. The CDR3 region has the DNA TGTGCCAGCAGTCGGGAGACTGAGCCCCAGCATTTT.

CDR3 loop: CASSIMTASGYTF. Here the CDR3 DNA reads TGTGCCAGTAGTATAATGACAGCTTCAGGCTACACCTTC. The chain combines TRBV19 with TRBJ1-2; perhaps TRBD1 as D (5 bases). The germline CDR1 and CDR2 sequences are LNHDA and SQIVND (reference sequence). The ends were cut back, 2 bases at V and 8 bases at J, with 12 bases in the middle. The CDR3 consists of 13 residues.

The chain uses TRBV12-3 or TRBV12-4 and TRBJ2-7, with TRBD1 identical over 7 bases. This CDR3 comprises 13 residues. The V segment lost 1 base and the J segment 5 bases; nucleotides outside the gene matches: 2. This CDR3 is CASSLVGGHEQYF. Here the CDR3 DNA reads TGTGCCAGCAGTTTAGTAGGGGGCCACGAGCAGTACTTC.

The table lists this clone with a few counts. The rearrangement joins TRBV4-3 to TRBJ1-5; D is unclear. The germline CDR1 and CDR2 sequences are LGHNA and YSLEER. V was clipped by 3 bases and J by 8 bases, with 11 bases between them. This CDR3 is 13 amino acids long. CDR3 region: CASSQKVLEPQHF. CDR3 coding DNA: TGCGCCAGCAGCCAGAAGGTTCTAGAGCCCCAGCATTTT.

CDR3 in DNA: TGTGCCTGGAACTCAGGGGGCGATGGCTACACCTTC. Encoded protein: CAWNSGGDGYTF. The chain joins TRBV30 to TRBJ1-2; 8 bases align to TRBD1. The trim removed 4 bases at V and 6 bases at J, leaving 4 bases unmatched. Germline lookup yields CDR1 GTSNPN and CDR2 SVGIG (reference sequence). CDR3 length: 12 amino acids.

The count of this clone is one. CDR3 residues: CASSLGEGAFNEQFF. The CDR3 coding sequence is TGTGCCAGCAGCTTGGGAGAGGGGGCGTTCAATGAGCAGTTCTTC. The chain links TRBV5-5 to TRBJ2-1; 7 bases fit TRBD1. Per the germline V gene, CDR1 is SGHKS and CDR2 is YYEKEE (reference sequence). The CDR3 is 15 amino acids. The V gene end was trimmed by 0 bases and the J gene end by 6 bases; junction bases not matched to a gene: 6. Variable domain in full (rest from reference TRBV5-5 and TRBJ2-1): DAGVTQSPTHLIKTRGQQVTLRCSPISGHKSVSWYQQVLGQGPQFIFQYYEKEERGRGNFPDRFSARQFPNYSSELNVNALLLGDSALYLCASSLGEGAFNEQFFGPGTRLTVL.

The chain combines TRBV7-8 with TRBJ1-6; D is ambiguous. Germline assignment: CDR1 SGHVS and CDR2 FQNEAQ. Trimming stripped 6 bases from V and 7 bases from J, with 16 bases between. The CDR3 length is 15 residues. The CDR3: CASRFTRSGNSPLHF. CDR3 DNA: TGTGCCAGCAGATTTACCCGGAGCGGGAATTCACCCCTCCACTTT.

This sequence joins TRBV7-8 and TRBJ2-7; no clear D. The V end was cut by 1 base, the J end by 3 bases, with 4 bases between. CDR3 length equals 12 residues. CDR1 SGHVS and CDR2 FQNEAQ come from the germline V gene. CDR3 bases: TGTGCCAGCAGCTTAGGAGTCTACGAGCAGTACTTC. Its translation: CASSLGVYEQYF.

V and J are TRBV11-2 and TRBJ2-5; 11 nucleotides line up with TRBD1. CDR3 length: 19 amino acids. The junction had 15 bases not matched to a gene; V was cut back by 2 bases and J by 4 bases. Germline lookup yields CDR1 SGHAT and CDR2 FQNNGV. The CDR3 nucleotides read TGTGCCAGCAGCTTATATCAGATGGGGACAGGGGGAAGTTTAGAGACCCAGTACTTC. It encodes CASSLYQMGTGGSLETQYF.

The rearrangement uses TRBV15 and TRBJ2-7, with a tentative D call TRBD2 (5 bases). The CDR3 has 15 residues. Germline CDR1 LNHNV, CDR2 YYDKDF (reference sequence). Deletions cut 2 bases from V and 3 bases from J, with 14 bases between. CDR3 nucleotides: TGTGCCACCAGCAGACTAGAGGGTGGGAGCTACGAGCAGTACTTC. Amino acid sequence: CATSRLEGGSYEQYF. The full variable domain, with the rest looked up from reference TRBV15 and TRBJ2-7, is DAMVIQNPRYQVTQFGKPVTLSCSQTLNHNVMYWYQQKSSQAPKLLFHYYDKDFNNEADTPDNFQSRRPNTSFCFLDIRSPGLGDTAMYLCATSRLEGGSYEQYFGPGTRLTVT.

The chain uses TRBV21-1 and TRBJ1-6; the listed D gene, TRBD1, was not tested against the DNA. TRBV21-1 represents a pseudogene. The CDR3 covers 17 residues. The CDR3 loop reads CASSTRQEPFISSPLHF. The DNA for the CDR3 is TGTGCCAGCAGCACCCGACAGGAACCTTTTATTAGTTCACCCCTCCACTTT.

V is TRBV7-9 and J is TRBJ2-2; a possible D gene is TRBD1 (6 bases). This CDR3 spans 17 amino acids. V lost 5 bases and J lost 2, with 18 bases in between. Germline V gene sequence: CDR1 SEHNR, CDR2 FQNEAQ (reference sequence). CDR3 protein: CASSAPPGHTNTGELFF. The CDR3, as DNA: TGTGCCAGCAGCGCGCCGCCGGGACATACAAACACCGGGGAGCTGTTTTTT.

This rearrangement joins TRBV5-4 to TRBJ1-6; the match to TRBD1 covers 7 bases. CDR1 SGHNT and CDR2 YYREEE come from the germline V gene (reference sequence). This CDR3 has 16 residues. J was trimmed by 10 bases and V by 3 bases; bases with no gene match: 13. The CDR3 loop reads CASSSPAGQSESPLHF. Written as DNA, the CDR3 is TGTGCCAGCAGCTCCCCGGCGGGACAGTCGGAATCACCCCTCCACTTT.

This clone was seen more than once but under ten times. This chain uses TRBV6-6 with TRBJ1-2; D unclear. The CDR3 is 13 amino acids. The V end was cut by 11 bases, the J end by 5 bases, with 18 bases between. Germline loops: CDR1 MNHNY, CDR2 SVGAGI (reference sequence). The CDR3 sequence: CAALIEGEYGYTF. For the CDR3, the DNA is TGTGCCGCTCTAATTGAGGGTGAATATGGCTACACCTTC.

In its sample, this clone was seen once. The V call is TRBV23-1, the J call TRBJ1-1; D is possibly TRBD1 (5 bases). TRBV23-1 carries the ORF label, with uncertain function. CDR3 length: 17 amino acids. The V and J ends lost 8 bases and 0 bases respectively, with 22 bases between them. For the CDR3, the DNA is TGCGCCAGCGGCGGGACGCCGGTTCCGGGGGTGAACACTGAAGCTTTCTTT. It specifies CASGGTPVPGVNTEAFF.

The genes are TRBV2 and TRBJ2-2, with 7 bases that match TRBD1. The CDR3 sequence is 16 residues long. After removal of 5 bases from V and 1 base from J, the junction contained 7 bases not matched to a gene. The germline gives CDR1 SNHLY, CDR2 FYNNEI. CDR3 nucleotide sequence: TGTGCCAGCAGTAAGGACAGGTTGGGGAACACCGGGGAGCTGTTTTTT. Protein: CASSKDRLGNTGELFF.

The V call is TRBV7-9, the J call TRBJ2-1; a weak D match, TRBD2 (6 bases). The CDR3 is 16 amino acids. V lost 5 bases, J lost 7 bases, and 21 bases lay in between. CDR1 and CDR2 from the germline V gene are SEHNR and FQNEAQ (reference sequence). CDR3 residues: CASSPRLERYTNEQFF. The CDR3 DNA is TGTGCCAGCAGCCCCCGACTAGAACGGTATACAAATGAGCAGTTCTTC.

The genes are TRBV25-1 and TRBJ2-7; D perhaps matches TRBD1 (6 bases). The CDR3 is made up of 13 amino acids. Germline V gene data show CDR1 as MGHDK and CDR2 as SYGVNS. The germline V and J ends were trimmed by 6 bases and 2 bases, with 11 bases remaining between them. CDR3 in DNA: TGTGCCAGCAGAGCCGGGACAACCTACGAGCAGTACTTC. It is translated as CASRAGTTYEQYF.

The chain uses TRBV18 and TRBJ2-3, with no clear D. CDR3 length: 14 residues. V was trimmed by 3 bases and J by 5 bases, leaving 12 bases between them. CDR1 is KGHSH, CDR2 LQKENI, per germline. The CDR3 DNA sequence: TGTGCCAGCTCACCGATCTCTTCAGAAGATACGCAGTATTTT. This gives the protein CASSPISSEDTQYF.

This clone has just one count. This rearrangement joins TRBV5-5 to TRBJ2-3; maybe TRBD2 (6 bases). The CDR3 totals 16 residues. V gave up 2 bases and J gave up 0 bases, with 13 bases separating them. Germline-derived CDR1 and CDR2 are SGHKS and YYEKEE (reference sequence). CDR3 coding DNA: TGTGCCAGCAGCTTCATAACGGGGGTGAGCACAGATACGCAGTATTTT. Translating gives CASSFITGVSTDTQYF.

V usage is TRBV19 and J usage is TRBJ1-3, with TRBD1 identical over 9 bases. CDR3 length: 17 amino acids. V dropped 6 bases and J dropped 1; count of bases not matched to a gene: 10. The germline gives CDR1 LNHDA, CDR2 SQIVND (reference sequence). DNA for the CDR3: TGTGCCAGTAGCTTAATCCGGGACAGGGCTTCTGGAAACACCATATATTTT. It translates to CASSLIRDRASGNTIYF.

The genes are TRBV28 and TRBJ2-7, with D uncertain. The CDR3 spans 13 residues. V lost 5 bases and J 6 bases, leaving 14 bases between the germline ends. Germline V lookup: CDR1 MDHEN, CDR2 SYDVKM. CDR3 protein: CASSPQVPPEQYF. The CDR3 region has the DNA TGTGCCAGCAGTCCCCAGGTCCCCCCCGAGCAGTACTTC.

About this clone itself: Other DNA sequences in the sample encode the same CDR3. J is TRBJ1-5 and V is TRBV7-9; TRBD1 matches at 9 bases. The ends lost 3 bases at V and 2 bases at J; junction bases unmatched: 2. Looked up from germline, CDR1 is SEHNR and CDR2 is FQNEAQ (reference sequence). The CDR3 is 15 residues long. CDR3 region: CASSLGTGRNQPQHF. The CDR3 bases are TGTGCCAGCAGCTTGGGGACAGGGCGCAATCAGCCCCAGCATTTT.

The chain is built from TRBV5-6 and TRBJ1-1; D is possibly TRBD1 (5 bases). CDR3 length: 15 residues. Germline V CDR1 and CDR2: SGHDT, YYEEEE. Trimming took 4 bases from V and 3 from J, leaving 16 bases between them. The CDR3 reads CASSMRPTADTEAFF. In DNA, the CDR3 is TGTGCCAGCAGCATGAGGCCGACAGCCGACACTGAAGCTTTCTTT.

The chain uses TRBV7-8 and TRBJ1-5; D gene unclear. The CDR3 is 13 residues long. Trimming cost V 1 base and J 5 bases, with 6 bases left between them. Germline assignment: CDR1 SGHVS and CDR2 FQNEAQ. The CDR3 DNA follows: TGTGCCAGCAGCTTAGTCGGGGATCAGCCCCAGCATTTT. As protein: CASSLVGDQPQHF.

The gene calls are TRBV12-3 or TRBV12-4 and TRBJ2-3; 9 bases map to TRBD2. The CDR3 is 13 residues long. Trimming cost V 5 bases and J 6 bases; bases outside gene matches: 3. DNA of the CDR3: TGTGCCAGCAGTCTTAGCGGGAGCGATACGCAGTATTTT. Protein sequence: CASSLSGSDTQYF.

The CDR3 DNA reads TGTGCCAGCATCCTCAATCAGCCCCAGCATTTT. This sequence encodes CASILNQPQHF. V is TRBV7-9 and J is TRBJ1-5; D not resolved. There are 11 residues in the CDR3. V was shortened by 7 bases and J by 3 bases, with 4 bases between the two germline ends. Germline-derived CDR1 and CDR2 are SEHNR and FQNEAQ (reference sequence).